This T cell receptor beta chain was captured in a study of shared clonotypes between healthy human individuals. This CDR3 is built from 16 residues. Germline CDR1 SGHVS, CDR2 FNYEAQ. The V segment lost 1 base and the J segment 5 bases; nucleotides outside the gene matches: 4. In the source study's methods: There were no quality scores in the junction-only immunoSEQ sequences, so filtering differed. This table comes from immunoSEQ multiplex PCR, and its TCRdb copy is limited to in-frame clones, with some not included. The V and J calls and clone size are taken from that table; D and trimming were inferred from the DNA. Here the sample spans about 980,000 clones, about three quarters being singletons.

The specimen sequenced was memory CD4+ T cells sorted from blood. The subset here: CD45RA-negative fraction. This chain links TRBV7-6 with TRBJ1-6; the match to TRBD1 covers 8 bases. This clonotype was obtained from a man aged 18 to 29 in good health. CDR3: CASSLDRGTNNSPLHF. DNA for the CDR3: TGTGCCAGCAGCTTAGACAGGGGGACTAATAATTCACCCCTCCACTTT.